The 5 T cell receptor beta chains given below trace back to one sample, sequenced in a study of early T cells in non-severe SARS-CoV-2 infection. TCRdb reanalysed the 5' RACE reads using MiXCR and keeps one entry per CDR3 protein. The table lists 60,000 to 75,000 distinct CDR3 sequences, 12% of them singletons, with around 6.3% in the top ten. Sequenced material: whole blood. The source of these receptors is an adult who was a healthcare worker with PCR-confirmed SARS-CoV-2 infection or an uninfected control (not recorded which).

The chain employs TRBV6-2 or TRBV6-3 and TRBJ2-1; TRBD2 aligns across 7 bases. The germline gives CDR1 MNHEY, CDR2 SVGEGT. The J segment lost 4 bases and the V segment lost 6 bases, leaving 6 bases of the junction unmatched. This CDR3 has 14 residues. CDR3 amino acids: CASRPTSLYNEQFF. The DNA for the CDR3 is TGTGCCAGCAGACCGACTAGCCTATACAATGAGCAGTTCTTC.

In this sample, this clonotype turned up a few times. The V and J genes are TRBV7-9 and TRBJ1-4, with TRBD1 identical over 7 bases. Germline lookup yields CDR1 SEHNR and CDR2 FQNEAQ (reference sequence). Losses at the gene ends were 5 bases for V and 11 bases for J; bases not matched to a gene: 8. The CDR3 runs 13 residues. In DNA, the CDR3 is TGTGCCAGCAGCCCTAAGACAGGGTTGAAACTGTTTTTT. It codes for CASSPKTGLKLFF. The full variable domain, its missing parts supplied by reference TRBV7-9 and TRBJ1-4, is DTGVSQNPRHKITKRGQNVTFRCDPISEHNRLYWYRQTLGQGPEFLTYFQNEAQLEKSRLLSDRFSAERPKGSFSTLEIQRTEQGDSAMYLCASSPKTGLKLFFGSGTQLSVL.

The chain links TRBV7-2 to TRBJ2-7, with TRBD1 identical over 7 bases. There are 14 residues in the CDR3. Germline-derived CDR1 and CDR2 are SGHTA and FQGNSA. Losses at the gene ends were 5 bases for V and 3 bases for J; bases not matched to a gene: 7. The CDR3 region is CASSLSTGNYEQYF. The CDR3 DNA reads TGTGCCAGCAGCCTATCGACAGGGAACTACGAGCAGTACTTC.

This clonotype has just a few counts. V usage is TRBV20-1 and J usage is TRBJ2-4, with 7 bases identical to TRBD1. V shed 0 bases and J 8 bases; nucleotides not matched to a gene: 10. The CDR3 totals 15 residues. Looked up from germline, CDR1 is DFQATT and CDR2 is SNEGSKA (reference sequence). DNA of the CDR3: TGCAGTGCTAGAGATCCGAGGGGGCATGGAGACATTCAGTACTTC. As protein: CSARDPRGHGDIQYF.

This chain links TRBV7-8 with TRBJ1-5; D remains unclear. The CDR3 consists of 14 residues. The V and J ends lost 1 base and 11 bases respectively, with 15 bases between them. In germline, CDR1 is SGHVS, CDR2 FQNEAQ. The CDR3 DNA reads as TGTGCCAGCAGCTTAGGGCAGGCCTATCAAGCCCAGCATTTT. It is translated as CASSLGQAYQAQHF.